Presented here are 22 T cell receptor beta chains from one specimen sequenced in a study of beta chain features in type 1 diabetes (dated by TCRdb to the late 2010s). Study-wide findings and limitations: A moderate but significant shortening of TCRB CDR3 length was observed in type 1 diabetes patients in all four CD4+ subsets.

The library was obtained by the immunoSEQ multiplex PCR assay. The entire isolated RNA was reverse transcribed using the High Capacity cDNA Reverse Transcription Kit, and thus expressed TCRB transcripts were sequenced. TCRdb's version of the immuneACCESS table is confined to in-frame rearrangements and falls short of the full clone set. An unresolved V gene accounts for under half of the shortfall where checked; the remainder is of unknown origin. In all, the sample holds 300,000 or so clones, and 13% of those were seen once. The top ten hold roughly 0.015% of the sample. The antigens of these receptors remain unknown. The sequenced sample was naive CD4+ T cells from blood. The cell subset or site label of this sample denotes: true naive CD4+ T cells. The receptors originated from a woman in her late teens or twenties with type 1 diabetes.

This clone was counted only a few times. The CDR3 bases are TGTGCCTGGAGTGCGGGAGCTAACTATGGCTACACCTTC. Its translation is CAWSAGANYGYTF. The chain combines TRBV30 with TRBJ1-2; no definite D call. The CDR3 has 13 amino acids. Between the trimmed V and J ends, which lost 1 base and 0 bases, there was a span of 6 bases. CDR1 and CDR2 (germline): GTSNPN, SVGIG (reference sequence).

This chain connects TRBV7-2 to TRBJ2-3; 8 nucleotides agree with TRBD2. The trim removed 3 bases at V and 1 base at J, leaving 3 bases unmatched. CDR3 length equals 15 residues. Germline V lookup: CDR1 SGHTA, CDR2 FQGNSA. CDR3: CASSFTGGGTDTQYF. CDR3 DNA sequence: TGTGCCAGCAGCTTCACGGGAGGGGGCACAGATACGCAGTATTTT.

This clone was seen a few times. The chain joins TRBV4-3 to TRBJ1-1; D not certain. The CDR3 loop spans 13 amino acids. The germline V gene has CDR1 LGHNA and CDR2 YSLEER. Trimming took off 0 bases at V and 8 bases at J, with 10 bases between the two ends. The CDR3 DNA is TGCGCCAGCAGCCAAGATTTCGGAGGAGAAGCTTTCTTT. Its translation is CASSQDFGGEAFF.

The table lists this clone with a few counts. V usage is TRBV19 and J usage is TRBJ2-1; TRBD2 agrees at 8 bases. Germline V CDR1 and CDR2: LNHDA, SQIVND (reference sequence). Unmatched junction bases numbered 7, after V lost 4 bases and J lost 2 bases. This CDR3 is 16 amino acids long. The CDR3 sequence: CASSSPTLAAYNEQFF. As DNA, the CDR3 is TGTGCCAGTAGTAGCCCGACACTAGCGGCCTACAATGAGCAGTTCTTC.

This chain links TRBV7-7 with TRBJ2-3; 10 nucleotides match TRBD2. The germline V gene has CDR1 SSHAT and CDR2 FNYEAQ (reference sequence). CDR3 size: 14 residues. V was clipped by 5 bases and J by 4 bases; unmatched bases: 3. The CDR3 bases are TGTGCCAGCAGCGAGGGGACTAGCGCAGATACGCAGTATTTT. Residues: CASSEGTSADTQYF.

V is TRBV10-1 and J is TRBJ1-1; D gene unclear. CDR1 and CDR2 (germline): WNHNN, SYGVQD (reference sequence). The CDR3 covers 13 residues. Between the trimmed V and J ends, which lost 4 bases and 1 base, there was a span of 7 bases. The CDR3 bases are TGCGCCAGCAGTGGACAACAGAACACTGAAGCTTTCTTT. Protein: CASSGQQNTEAFF.

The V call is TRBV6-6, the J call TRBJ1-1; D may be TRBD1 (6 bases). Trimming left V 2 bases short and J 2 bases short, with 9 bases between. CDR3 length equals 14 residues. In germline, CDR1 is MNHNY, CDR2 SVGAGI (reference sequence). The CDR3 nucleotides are TGTGCCAGCAGTTACAAGGGACACAACACTGAAGCTTTCTTT. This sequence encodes CASSYKGHNTEAFF.

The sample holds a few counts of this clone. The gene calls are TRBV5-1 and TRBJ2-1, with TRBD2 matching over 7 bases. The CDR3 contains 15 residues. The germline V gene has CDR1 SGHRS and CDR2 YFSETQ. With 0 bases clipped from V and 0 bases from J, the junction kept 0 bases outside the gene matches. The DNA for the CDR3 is TGCGCCAGCAGCTTGGGGGAGGGCTCCTACAATGAGCAGTTCTTC. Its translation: CASSLGEGSYNEQFF.

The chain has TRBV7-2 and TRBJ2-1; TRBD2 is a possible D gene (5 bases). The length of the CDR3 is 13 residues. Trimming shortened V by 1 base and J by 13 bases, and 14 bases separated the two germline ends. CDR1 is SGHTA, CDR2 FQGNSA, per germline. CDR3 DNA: TGTGCCAGCAGCTTAGGGCACGACTATGGACAGTTCTTC. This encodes CASSLGHDYGQFF.

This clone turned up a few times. In nucleotides, the CDR3 is TGTGCCAGCAGCCCGGACGGAGGAGGTGTAGACGAGCAGTACGTC. Translation: CASSPDGGGVDEQYV. The V and J genes are TRBV5-4 and TRBJ2-7; perhaps TRBD2 as D (5 bases). Deletions cut 4 bases from V and 5 bases from J, with 19 bases between. This CDR3 is 15 amino acids long. Per germline, CDR1 SGHNT and CDR2 YYREEE (reference sequence).

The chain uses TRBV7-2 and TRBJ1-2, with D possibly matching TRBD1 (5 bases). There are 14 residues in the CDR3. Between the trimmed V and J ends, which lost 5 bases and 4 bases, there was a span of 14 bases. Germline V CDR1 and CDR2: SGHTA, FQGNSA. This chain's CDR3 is CASSPQGGTYGYTF. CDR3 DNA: TGTGCCAGCAGCCCCCAGGGAGGGACCTATGGCTACACCTTC.

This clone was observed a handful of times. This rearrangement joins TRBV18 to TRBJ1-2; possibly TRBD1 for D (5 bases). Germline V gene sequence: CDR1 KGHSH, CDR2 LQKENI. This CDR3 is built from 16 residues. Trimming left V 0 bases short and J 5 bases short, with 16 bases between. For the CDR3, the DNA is TGTGCCAGCTCACCACCAAGCGCAGGGCCGGCATATGGCTACACCTTC. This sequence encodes CASSPPSAGPAYGYTF.

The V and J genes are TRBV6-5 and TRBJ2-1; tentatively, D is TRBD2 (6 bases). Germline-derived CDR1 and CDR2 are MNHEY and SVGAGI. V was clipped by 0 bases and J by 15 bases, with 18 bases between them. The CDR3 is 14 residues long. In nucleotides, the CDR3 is TGTGCCAGCAGTTACTCGTCATCCGGCGGGATCGCGTTCTTC. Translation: CASSYSSSGGIAFF.

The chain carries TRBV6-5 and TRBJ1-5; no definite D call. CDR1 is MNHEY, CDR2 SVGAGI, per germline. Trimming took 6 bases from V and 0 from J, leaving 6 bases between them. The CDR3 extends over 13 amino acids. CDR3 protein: CASSLDSNQPQHF. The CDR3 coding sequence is TGTGCCAGCAGCCTAGATAGCAATCAGCCCCAGCATTTT.

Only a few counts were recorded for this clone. DNA for the CDR3: TGTGCCAGCAGTTCCTCAACCACAATTGGTCCGCCCCAGCATTTT. Protein sequence: CASSSSTTIGPPQHF. The chain uses TRBV28 and TRBJ1-5, with no clear D. The CDR3 is 15 residues long. V shed 4 bases and J shed 9 bases, with 19 bases lying between them. Germline CDR1 MDHEN, CDR2 SYDVKM.

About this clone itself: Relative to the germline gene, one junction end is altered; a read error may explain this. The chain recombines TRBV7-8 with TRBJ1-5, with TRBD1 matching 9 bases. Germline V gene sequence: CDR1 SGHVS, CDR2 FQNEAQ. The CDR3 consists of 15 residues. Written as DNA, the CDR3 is TGTGCCAGCAGTTTAGACAGGGGGAAGGATCAGCCCCAGCATTTT. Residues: CASSLDRGKDQPQHF.

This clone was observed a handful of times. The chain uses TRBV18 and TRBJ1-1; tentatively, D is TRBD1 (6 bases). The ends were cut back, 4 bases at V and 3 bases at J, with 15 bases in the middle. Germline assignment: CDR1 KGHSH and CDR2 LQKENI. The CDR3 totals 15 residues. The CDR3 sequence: CASSRTGRQDTEAFF. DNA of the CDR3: TGTGCCAGCTCACGAACAGGGCGACAGGACACTGAAGCTTTCTTT. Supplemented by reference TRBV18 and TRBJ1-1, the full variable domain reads NAGVMQNPRHLVRRRGQEARLRCSPMKGHSHVYWYRQLPEEGLKFMVYLQKENIIDESGMPKERFSAEFPKEGPSILRIQQVVRGDSAAYFCASSRTGRQDTEAFFGQGTRLTVV.

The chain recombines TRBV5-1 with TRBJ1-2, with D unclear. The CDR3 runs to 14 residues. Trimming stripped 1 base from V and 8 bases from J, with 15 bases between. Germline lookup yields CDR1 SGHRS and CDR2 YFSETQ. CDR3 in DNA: TGCGCCAGCAGCTTGCCCCGGGTAGGAAACGGCTACACCTTC. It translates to CASSLPRVGNGYTF.

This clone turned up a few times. The CDR3 nucleotides read TGCAGCGTTGATGGCGCAGGGGCAGATACGCAGTATTTT. It is translated as CSVDGAGADTQYF. The chain employs TRBV29-1 and TRBJ2-3, with D possibly matching TRBD1 (6 bases). V was clipped by 3 bases and J by 4 bases, with 11 bases between them. This CDR3 contains 13 residues. Germline loops: CDR1 SQVTM, CDR2 ANQGSEA.

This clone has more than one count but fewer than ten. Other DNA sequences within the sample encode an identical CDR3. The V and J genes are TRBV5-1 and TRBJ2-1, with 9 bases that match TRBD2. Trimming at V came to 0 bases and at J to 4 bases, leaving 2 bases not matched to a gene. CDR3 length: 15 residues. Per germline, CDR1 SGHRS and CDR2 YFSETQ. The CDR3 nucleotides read TGCGCCAGCAGCTTGGTGACTAGCGGTTACAATGAGCAGTTCTTC. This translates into CASSLVTSGYNEQFF.

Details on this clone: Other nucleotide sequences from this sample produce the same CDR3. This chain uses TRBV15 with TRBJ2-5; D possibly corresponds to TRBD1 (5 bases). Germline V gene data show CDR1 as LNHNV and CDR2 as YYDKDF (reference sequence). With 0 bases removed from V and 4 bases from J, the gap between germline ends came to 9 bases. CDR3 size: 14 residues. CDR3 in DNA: TGTGCCACCAGCAGAGATCGGCAGGGAGAGACCCAGTACTTC. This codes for CATSRDRQGETQYF.

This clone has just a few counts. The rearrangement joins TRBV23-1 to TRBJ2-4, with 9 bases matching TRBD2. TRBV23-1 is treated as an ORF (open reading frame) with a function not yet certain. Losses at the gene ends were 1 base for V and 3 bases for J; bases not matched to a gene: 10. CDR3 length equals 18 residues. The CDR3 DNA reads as TGCGCCAGCAGTCAATTGGCGGGAGGGCCAAGAGGCAAAAACATTCAGTACTTC. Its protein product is CASSQLAGGPRGKNIQYF.